This entry features one TCR beta chain sequence. The sample belongs to a study of patients and donors after allogeneic stem cell transplantation. TCRdb processed the RT-PCR reads anew with MiXCR; each CDR3 protein has one entry. The repertoire has roughly 200,000 distinct CDR3 sequences, roughly two fifths of them found once; the top ten carry approximately 10%. The source material was blood, either unsorted or a sorted T cell fraction (not recorded which). The receptor comes from a human donor who was either an allogeneic HSCT recipient or a stem cell or donor lymphocyte infusion donor (not recorded which). It is not recorded whose cells these are; they may come from a transplant donor.

The CDR3 here is CASSLFGPNTEAFF. Here the CDR3 DNA reads TGTGCCAGCAGTTTATTCGGGCCGAACACTGAAGCTTTCTTT. The chain recombines TRBV12-3 or TRBV12-4 with TRBJ1-1; D unresolved. The CDR3 has 14 residues. With 2 bases removed from V and 1 base from J, the gap between germline ends came to 8 bases.